Detailed here is one TCR beta chain. Here immunoSEQ multiplex PCR was the method, and the copy in TCRdb shows in-frame clones only, minus some. The table has roughly 260,000 clones, 90% to 95% seen once; the top ten hold 1.9%. Participants came from about two dozen US areas, aged about 18 to 95 years. These data belong to a study of blood T cell repertoires in COVID-19. Study information: Material from acute and convalescent COVID-19 was sourced from the United States, Italy and Spain. T cells, B-cell-depleted T cells, or PBMCs provided the cDNA or gDNA that served as material.

The CDR3 spans 12 residues. CDR1 and CDR2 from the germline V gene are MNHEY and SVGAGI. V lost 6 bases to trimming and J lost 10 bases, with 16 bases between them. Material: PBMCs or T cells enriched from blood (not recorded which). V usage is TRBV6-5 and J usage is TRBJ2-7; D might be TRBD1 (6 bases). This clonotype was obtained from a woman younger than 30 who had recovered from COVID-19. The CDR3 loop is CASRKPGTSQYF. CDR3 in DNA: TGTGCCAGCAGAAAACCCGGGACATCCCAGTACTTC.